These 8 T cell receptor beta chains originate from one sample sequenced in a study of T cell responses to AZD1222 COVID-19 vaccine. Here immunoSEQ multiplex PCR was the method, and the copy in TCRdb shows in-frame clones only, minus some. The table has over 120,000 clones, approximately 90% seen once. Source: peripheral blood, taken on day 0 of AZD1222 vaccination. Receptors were obtained from an adult in good health.

Here the CDR3 DNA reads TGTGCCAGCAGTTACTCGACTTTGGCAGGGACCTACGAGCAGTACTTC. The encoded protein is CASSYSTLAGTYEQYF. The V and J genes are TRBV6-5 and TRBJ2-7; D may be TRBD1 (5 bases). The germline gives CDR1 MNHEY, CDR2 SVGAGI. The CDR3 is 16 residues long. The V gene lost 0 bases and the J gene lost 2 bases, with 14 bases spanning the gap.

This rearrangement joins TRBV5-5 to TRBJ2-7, with 8 bases matching TRBD1. CDR3 length: 15 amino acids. Trimming removed 4 bases from V and 3 bases from J; junction bases left unmatched: 9. Germline assignment: CDR1 SGHKS and CDR2 YYEKEE (reference sequence). Here the CDR3 reads CASSPEDRVYYEQYF. The CDR3 nucleotides read TGTGCCAGCAGCCCGGAGGACAGGGTCTACTACGAGCAGTACTTC.

The chain recombines TRBV18 with TRBJ1-3; D remains ambiguous. The germline CDR1 and CDR2 sequences are KGHSH and LQKENI. V gave up 6 bases and J gave up 1 base, with 10 bases separating them. This CDR3 is 14 amino acids long. The CDR3 DNA reads as TGTGCCAGCTCCGACCGGATTTCTGGAAACACCATATATTTT. It is translated as CASSDRISGNTIYF.

The V and J genes are TRBV2 and TRBJ1-1; D perhaps matches TRBD1 (6 bases). Trimming took off 3 bases at V and 0 bases at J, with 14 bases between the two ends. The germline gives CDR1 SNHLY, CDR2 FYNNEI. CDR3 length: 16 amino acids. The CDR3 region is CASSEGQGIMNTEAFF. The CDR3 region has the DNA TGTGCCAGCAGTGAGGGGCAGGGGATAATGAACACTGAAGCTTTCTTT.

The V gene is TRBV5-1, the J gene TRBJ1-5, with a possible D match to TRBD1 (6 bases). Between the trimmed V and J ends, which lost 3 bases and 3 bases, there was a span of 10 bases. Germline values: CDR1 SGHRS, CDR2 YFSETQ. The CDR3 runs to 14 residues. The CDR3 nucleotides are TGCGCCAGCAGCTCGGGGGGCTACAATCAGCCCCAGCATTTT. It specifies CASSSGGYNQPQHF.

The chain has TRBV7-3 and TRBJ2-5; TRBD2 agrees at 14 bases. The germline V gene encodes CDR1 SGHTA and CDR2 FQGTGA. CDR3 length: 16 residues. V trimming: 0 bases; J trimming: 5 bases; junction bases outside the gene matches: 2. The CDR3 DNA is TGTGCCAGCAGCTTAACGGGACTAGCGGGAGACGAGACCCAGTACTTC. Translating it yields CASSLTGLAGDETQYF. The whole variable domain, filled in from reference TRBV7-3 and TRBJ2-5, reads GAGVSQTPSNKVTEKGKYVELRCDPISGHTALYWYRQSLGQGPEFLIYFQGTGAADDSGLPNDRFFAVRPEGSVSTLKIQRTERGDSAVYLCASSLTGLAGDETQYFGPGTRLLVL.

The CDR3 region has the DNA TGTGCCAGCACCCGACTAGCAGGCAATGAGCAGTTCTTC. Residues: CASTRLAGNEQFF. The rearrangement joins TRBV3-1 (or the pseudogene TRBV3-2) to TRBJ2-1, with 7 bases that match TRBD2. Germline assignment: CDR1 LGHDT and CDR2 YNNKEL (reference sequence). The CDR3 totals 13 residues. The V gene end was trimmed by 7 bases and the J gene end by 6 bases; junction bases not matched to a gene: 6.

The chain recombines TRBV28 with TRBJ1-4; D gene ambiguous. V was trimmed by 6 bases and J by 0 bases, leaving 11 bases between them. The CDR3 totals 15 residues. Germline V gene sequence: CDR1 MDHEN, CDR2 SYDVKM. CDR3 sequence (DNA): TGTGCCAGCAGCCCAGGTTTTGCAACTAATGAAAAACTGTTTTTT. The encoded protein is CASSPGFATNEKLFF.